The entry that follows covers one T cell receptor beta chain sequence. The record originates from a study of blood T cell repertoires in COVID-19. Study information: From T cells, B-cell-depleted T cells, or PBMCs came the material, which was cDNA or gDNA.

The germline V gene has CDR1 SGHVS and CDR2 FQNEAQ. The CDR3 runs to 17 residues. V lost 2 bases and J 8 bases, leaving 24 bases between the germline ends. Under the authors' procedure: Estimated nucleated cell counts came from reference gene primer amplification. Assay: immunoSEQ multiplex PCR; the TCRdb copy retains only in-frame clones and omits some. Clone size and V and J calls were adopted from that table, with D and trimming inferred from the DNA. This table has 84,000 or so clones, approximately 80% appearing once. The sample comprised peripheral blood. The source is a human donor in a cohort sampled during active COVID-19. This chain uses TRBV7-8 with TRBJ1-2, with a possible D match to TRBD1 (5 bases). CDR3 sequence reads: CASSLPGGGREAGGYTF. The CDR3 DNA reads as TGTGCCAGCAGCTTACCCGGCGGCGGCAGGGAGGCGGGAGGCTACACCTTC.